The clone carrying this TCR beta chain was recorded at least ten times. Its antigen is currently unknown. TCRdb re-analysed the RT-PCR reads in MiXCR, keeping a single row per CDR3 protein. The sample lists some 850,000 distinct CDR3 sequences; approximately 18% were seen once. This record belongs to a study of response to subunit inactivated influenza vaccine. Regarding the study as a whole: Each seasonal influenza vaccination, the authors suggested, recruits few new T cells.

The sequencing here drew on PBMCs from blood, taken more than 4 days after vaccination. The sequence derives from a man aged 50-59 years who received an inactivated influenza vaccine.

CDR3 in DNA: TGTGCCATCAGAGCCGGGACCACGAACACCGGGGAGCTGTTTTTT. Translated: CAIRAGTTNTGELFF. The J gene is TRBJ2-2, the V gene TRBV10-3; D tentatively reads TRBD1 or TRBD2 (5 bases each). V shed 6 bases and J shed 0 bases, with 11 bases lying between them. The CDR3 sequence is 15 residues long. Germline V gene lookup returns CDR1 ENHRY and CDR2 SYGVKD.